The present T cell receptor (beta chain) was sequenced within a study of CD8+ T cells in alopecia areata. This CDR3 is built from 15 residues. Trimming removed 6 bases at V and 7 bases at J, with 18 bases between. CDR1 and CDR2 (germline): MNHEY, SMNVEV (reference sequence). Regarding treatment: oral pan-JAK inhibitor, 5-10 mg twice daily. Peripheral blood and lesional scalp punch biopsies came from alopecia areata patients. Extracted RNA was reverse transcribed into cDNA, the sequencing template. Profiled with immunoSEQ multiplex PCR; TCRdb holds only in-frame clones, not every one. The table shows hundreds of thousands of clones, with 35% to 40% occurring only once.

The sequence was collected from a human donor with alopecia areata. The sample in question was CD4+ T cells sorted from blood, obtained around week 31, from a patient treated with tofacitinib. This chain connects TRBV27 to TRBJ1-4; TRBD1 is a possible D gene (5 bases). This CDR3 is CASRPGGVSGEKLFF. In DNA, the CDR3 is TGTGCCAGCAGACCGGGGGGGGTCAGCGGTGAAAAACTGTTTTTT.